This TCR beta chain was identified in a study of blood T cell repertoires in COVID-19. Original handling: Amplifying reference gene primers gave estimates of nucleated cell counts. The table came from immunoSEQ multiplex PCR; TCRdb's copy has only in-frame clones and leaves some out. V, J and clone size were drawn from that table, and D and trimming were deduced from the DNA. The sample records tens of thousands of clones, about 91% being singletons. This clone has more than one count but fewer than ten. Trimming pared 2 bases from V and 3 bases from J, leaving 5 bases between. This CDR3 region has 12 residues. Germline V lookup: CDR1 MNHEY, CDR2 SVGEGT.

Sequenced material: peripheral blood. The chain uses TRBV6-2 or TRBV6-3 and TRBJ2-7; D gene unclear. The sequence came from a man between 65 and 80 years old with active COVID-19. CDR3 DNA: TGTGCCAGCAGTTACCACAACTACGAGCAGTACTTC. Translation: CASSYHNYEQYF.